This T cell receptor beta chain was captured by sequencing in a study of cytomegalovirus exposure and HLA in healthy donors. This clone came up a few times. The CDR3 has 17 amino acids. Trimming cost V 4 bases and J 0 bases, with 16 bases left between them. The germline gives CDR1 SNHLY, CDR2 FYNNEI. Researchers ran the PCR with 60 Vbeta and 13 Jbeta primers. Profiling relied on immunoSEQ multiplex PCR, and the TCRdb table lists in-frame clones only, not all of them. The repertoire holds 95,000 to 110,000 clones, less than 80% seen once, with around 7.8% in the top ten. The V call is TRBV2, the J call TRBJ1-5; TRBD1 might be the D (6 bases). The receptor comes from a man in his thirties or forties in good health and CMV-seronegative. Source material: PBMCs. The CDR3: CASSVLDREYSNQPQHF. The CDR3 nucleotides are TGTGCCAGCAGTGTATTGGACAGAGAGTATAGCAATCAGCCCCAGCATTTT.